These 23 T cell receptor beta chains originate from one sample sequenced in a study of blood T cell repertoires in COVID-19. Some clones are missing from TCRdb's copy, which holds only in-frame ones; the method was immunoSEQ multiplex PCR. The profile shows approximately 250,000 clones, 83% of them singletons. Material: peripheral blood. The source of these receptors is a man aged 60-69 years who had recovered from COVID-19.

The rearrangement uses TRBV5-6 and TRBJ2-5; TRBD1 matches at 8 bases. With 0 bases clipped from V and 2 bases from J, the junction kept 6 bases outside the gene matches. Germline V lookup: CDR1 SGHDT, CDR2 YYEEEE. This CDR3 is 16 amino acids long. CDR3 amino acids: CASSLVGTGGQETQYF. The CDR3 region has the DNA TGTGCCAGCAGCTTGGTTGGGACAGGTGGACAAGAGACCCAGTACTTC. Filled out from reference TRBV5-6 and TRBJ2-5, the complete variable domain reads DAGVTQSPTHLIKTRGQQVTLRCSPKSGHDTVSWYQQALGQGPQFIFQYYEEEERQRGNFPDRFSGHQFPNYSSELNVNALLLGDSALYLCASSLVGTGGQETQYFGPGTRLLVL.

The rearrangement uses TRBV27 and TRBJ1-5, with 8 nucleotides matching TRBD1. Germline CDR1 MNHEY, CDR2 SMNVEV (reference sequence). Trimming at V came to 5 bases and at J to 3 bases, leaving 6 bases not matched to a gene. The CDR3 is 15 amino acids. DNA of the CDR3: TGTGCCAGCAGTCCTCGACAGGGGACCAATCAGCCCCAGCATTTT. The encoded protein is CASSPRQGTNQPQHF.

The chain is built from TRBV10-3 and TRBJ1-1; D might be TRBD1 (6 bases). The CDR3 is 14 residues long. The germline V gene encodes CDR1 ENHRY and CDR2 SYGVKD. The V and J ends lost 5 bases and 3 bases respectively, with 13 bases between them. CDR3 nucleotide sequence: TGTGCCATCAGTCCGGGACAATGGGACACTGAAGCTTTCTTT. Residues: CAISPGQWDTEAFF.

V gene TRBV19 combines with J gene TRBJ2-1; the D is unclear. Germline CDR1 LNHDA, CDR2 SQIVND (reference sequence). This CDR3 has 13 amino acids. The V gene lost 0 bases and the J gene lost 10 bases, with 10 bases spanning the gap. In DNA form, the CDR3 reads TGTGCCAGTAGTATAGAAAGCAGCAGGGAGCAGTTCTTC. This gives the protein CASSIESSREQFF.

The chain joins TRBV12-3 or TRBV12-4 to TRBJ2-7; D may be TRBD2 (5 bases). CDR3 length equals 11 residues. V was clipped by 5 bases and J by 9 bases, with 11 bases between them. The CDR3 protein is CASSTGRGQYF. CDR3 bases: TGTGCCAGCAGTACCGGCCGGGGGCAGTACTTC.

This clone was seen just once. The rearrangement uses TRBV2 and TRBJ2-7; 8 positions agree with TRBD1. This CDR3 comprises 16 residues. Germline V gives CDR1 SNHLY, CDR2 FYNNEI. V was clipped by 8 bases and J by 2 bases; unmatched bases: 14. CDR3 region: CASLRDRSYEAYEQYF. The CDR3 nucleotides are TGTGCCAGCCTCCGGGACAGGTCCTACGAAGCCTACGAGCAGTACTTC. Looking up the rest from reference TRBV2 and TRBJ2-7 gives the full variable domain: EPEVTQTPSHQVTQMGQEVILRCVPISNHLYFYWYRQILGQKVEFLVSFYNNEISEKSEIFDDQFSVERPDGSNFTLKIRSTKLEDSAMYFCASLRDRSYEAYEQYFGPGTRLTVT.

This chain links TRBV5-1 with TRBJ1-4, with 8 bases that match TRBD1. The V gene's germline CDR1 is SGHRS and CDR2 YFSETQ. With V trimmed by 0 bases and J by 8 bases, 12 bases remained unmatched. This CDR3 contains 17 residues. The CDR3 DNA reads TGCGCCAGCAGCTTGGGGCAGGGGGCGATTAGAGAGGAAAAACTGTTTTTT. It encodes CASSLGQGAIREEKLFF.

The chain combines TRBV27 with TRBJ2-7; D ambiguous. Trimming stripped 8 bases from V and 2 bases from J, with 16 bases between. CDR1 is MNHEY, CDR2 SMNVEV, per germline (reference sequence). The CDR3 totals 14 residues. The CDR3 protein is CASGASGLPYEQYF. The DNA for the CDR3 is TGTGCCAGCGGAGCGTCTGGCCTTCCCTACGAGCAGTACTTC.

The chain is built from TRBV11-3 and TRBJ1-1, with 8 positions matching TRBD1. V was clipped by 3 bases and J by 1 base; unmatched bases: 1. Germline V CDR1 and CDR2: SGHNT, YENEEA. The CDR3 loop spans 14 amino acids. In nucleotides, the CDR3 is TGTGCCAGCAGCTTCGGACAGGGGAACACTGAAGCTTTCTTT. Residues: CASSFGQGNTEAFF.

The chain carries TRBV28 and TRBJ2-1, with D possibly matching TRBD1 (5 bases). CDR3 length: 13 residues. Trimming removed 5 bases at V and 5 bases at J, with 10 bases between. The germline V gene has CDR1 MDHEN and CDR2 SYDVKM. CDR3 region: CASSRQIHNEQFF. In nucleotides, the CDR3 is TGTGCCAGCAGTAGACAGATCCACAATGAGCAGTTCTTC.

This clone was observed a handful of times. V is TRBV12-1 and J is TRBJ2-7; no DNA check was done on the table's D call, TRBD2. TRBV12-1 is tagged as a pseudogene. The CDR3 is 13 residues long. CDR3 DNA: TGTGCCAGCAGCTCGGGGGGGCCCTACGAGCAGTACTTC. This encodes CASSSGGPYEQYF.

With regard to this clone: Other DNA sequences within the sample encode an identical CDR3. The CDR3 sequence: CASSQDRGGSGGYTF. The CDR3, as DNA: TGTGCCAGCAGCCAAGATAGAGGGGGCTCGGGTGGCTACACCTTC. The genes are TRBV14 and TRBJ1-2; 7 bases agree with TRBD1. V shed 0 bases and J 7 bases; nucleotides not matched to a gene: 8. Germline loops: CDR1 SGHDN, CDR2 FVKESK. This CDR3 has 15 residues.

The chain carries TRBV11-2 and TRBJ2-1, with D unresolved. Per germline, CDR1 SGHAT and CDR2 FQNNGV. V lost 4 bases and J lost 14, with 12 bases in between. This CDR3 has 11 amino acids. The CDR3 protein is CASSSGVVEFF. In nucleotides, the CDR3 is TGTGCCAGCAGCTCCGGTGTTGTGGAGTTCTTC. Variable domain in full (rest from reference TRBV11-2 and TRBJ2-1): EAGVAQSPRYKIIEKRQSVAFWCNPISGHATLYWYQQILGQGPKLLIQFQNNGVVDDSQLPKDRFSAERLKGVDSTLKIQPAKLEDSAVYLCASSSGVVEFFGPGTRLTVL.

Only one count was recorded for this clone. The chain has TRBV19 and TRBJ2-7; 7 positions match TRBD1. Germline V CDR1 and CDR2: LNHDA, SQIVND (reference sequence). J lost 6 bases, V lost 4 bases, and 9 bases had no gene match. This CDR3 region has 14 residues. The CDR3 reads CASSTSGTVVEQYF. Written as DNA, the CDR3 is TGTGCCAGTAGTACCTCCGGGACAGTTGTCGAGCAGTACTTC.

The genes are TRBV19 and TRBJ1-1; the match to TRBD1 covers 7 bases. Germline CDR1 LNHDA, CDR2 SQIVND (reference sequence). The CDR3 loop spans 13 amino acids. J lost 4 bases, V lost 8 bases, and 7 bases had no gene match. DNA of the CDR3: TGTGCCAGTCTCGACAGGGCGGGCACTGAAGCTTTCTTT. Translated, it gives CASLDRAGTEAFF.

The chain combines TRBV2 with TRBJ2-1; 14 nucleotides line up with TRBD2. Losses at the gene ends were 3 bases for V and 8 bases for J; bases not matched to a gene: 3. Germline-derived CDR1 and CDR2 are SNHLY and FYNNEI. The CDR3 runs 15 residues. This CDR3 is CASSDGTSGSDEQFF. CDR3 DNA: TGTGCCAGCAGTGACGGGACTAGCGGGAGCGATGAGCAGTTCTTC.

The rearrangement joins TRBV7-9 to TRBJ1-3; possible D gene TRBD1, 6 bases. With 4 bases removed from V and 0 bases from J, the gap between germline ends came to 13 bases. CDR1 and CDR2 from the germline V gene are SEHNR and FQNEAQ (reference sequence). The CDR3 runs to 16 residues. CDR3 protein: CASSSNTGSSGNTIYF. For the CDR3, the DNA is TGTGCCAGCAGCTCGAATACAGGGAGCTCTGGAAACACCATATATTTT.

The chain uses TRBV4-1 and TRBJ2-5; D call uncertain. Germline loops: CDR1 MGHRA, CDR2 YSYEKL. Trimming took off 0 bases at V and 0 bases at J, with 8 bases between the two ends. The CDR3 is made up of 15 amino acids. The CDR3 DNA sequence: TGCGCCAGCAGCCAAGATTCTACGCACCAAGAGACCCAGTACTTC. Residues: CASSQDSTHQETQYF.

The chain joins TRBV6-5 to TRBJ1-2, with 7 bases aligning to TRBD1. The CDR3 totals 13 residues. The V gene end was trimmed by 6 bases and the J gene end by 8 bases; junction bases not matched to a gene: 9. Per the germline V gene, CDR1 is MNHEY and CDR2 is SVGAGI. In nucleotides, the CDR3 is TGTGCCAGCAGACAGGGGCTCTCGGACGGCTACACCTTC. This translates into CASRQGLSDGYTF.

Details on this clone: Other DNA sequences of this sample code for an identical CDR3. The rearrangement uses TRBV2 and TRBJ1-5; D is perhaps TRBD1 (5 bases). V lost 1 base and J lost 6, with 10 bases in between. Germline V gives CDR1 SNHLY, CDR2 FYNNEI. The CDR3 is made up of 14 amino acids. CDR3 in DNA: TGTGCCAGCAGTGAAGAGGCAGGGTTTCAGCCCCAGCATTTT. This sequence encodes CASSEEAGFQPQHF.

A word on this clone: The sample carries other DNA sequences with the same CDR3. CDR3 in amino acids: CASSLGGGSSYNEQFF. As DNA, the CDR3 is TGCGCCAGCAGCTTGGGTGGGGGGAGCTCCTACAATGAGCAGTTCTTC. This sequence joins TRBV5-1 and TRBJ2-1; TRBD2 might be the D (6 bases). The V gene's germline CDR1 is SGHRS and CDR2 YFSETQ. The CDR3 has 16 residues. V was trimmed by 0 bases and J by 0 bases, leaving 10 bases between them. Together with reference TRBV5-1 and TRBJ2-1, the CDR3 gives the full variable domain: KAGVTQTPRYLIKTRGQQVTLSCSPISGHRSVSWYQQTPGQGLQFLFEYFSETQRNKGNFPGRFSGRQFSNSRSEMNVSTLELGDSALYLCASSLGGGSSYNEQFFGPGTRLTVL.

The chain has TRBV7-2 and TRBJ2-7; possibly TRBD1 for D (6 bases). CDR1 SGHTA and CDR2 FQGNSA come from the germline V gene. With 4 bases removed from V and 3 bases from J, the gap between germline ends came to 13 bases. The CDR3 runs to 14 residues. CDR3 sequence (DNA): TGTGCCAGCAGCTATCTTACAGGGTTCTACGAGCAGTACTTC. Its protein is CASSYLTGFYEQYF. The full variable domain, with the rest looked up from reference TRBV7-2 and TRBJ2-7, is GAGVSQSPSNKVTEKGKDVELRCDPISGHTALYWYRQSLGQGLEFLIYFQGNSAPDKSGLPSDRFSAERTGGSVSTLTIQRTQQEDSAVYLCASSYLTGFYEQYFGPGTRLTVT.

The chain has TRBV6-5 and TRBJ1-1, with 9 bases lining up with TRBD1. CDR1 is MNHEY, CDR2 SVGAGI, per germline. This CDR3 region has 13 residues. V trimming: 11 bases; J trimming: 3 bases; junction bases outside the gene matches: 7. In DNA, the CDR3 is TGTGCCGGGGGACAGGGAATCTACACTGAAGCTTTCTTT. Protein sequence: CAGGQGIYTEAFF.